Each of the 14 T cell receptor beta chains below was sequenced from the same sample in a study of CD8 T cells in Susac syndrome. Roughly 0.45 to 1 ug RNA was reverse transcribed with random hexamers. One entry per CDR3 protein results from TCRdb running MiXCR on the immunoSEQ multiplex PCR reads. The sample shows around 160,000 distinct CDR3 sequences, around 94% of them seen only once. The specimen was CD4+ T cells from PBMCs. The receptors originated from a human donor in good health.

The rearrangement uses TRBV6-2 or TRBV6-3 and TRBJ2-7; D is unclear. CDR1 and CDR2 from the germline V gene are MNHEY and SVGEGT. The V end was cut by 1 base, the J end by 7 bases, with 8 bases between. The CDR3 has 12 amino acids. The CDR3 DNA sequence: TGTGCCAGCAGTTACTATGGATCGGAGCAGTACTTC. Translating it yields CASSYYGSEQYF.

The chain uses TRBV20-1 and TRBJ2-5; 11 bases line up with TRBD1. The germline CDR1 and CDR2 sequences are DFQATT and SNEGSKA (reference sequence). This CDR3 comprises 16 residues. Losses at the gene ends were 3 bases for V and 5 bases for J; bases not matched to a gene: 11. CDR3 residues: CSASTLTGTGGETQYF. The DNA for the CDR3 is TGCAGTGCTAGTACCCTCACCGGGACAGGGGGGGAGACCCAGTACTTC.

The genes are TRBV20-1 and TRBJ2-7; TRBD1 matches 9 bases. There are 15 residues in the CDR3. Germline V CDR1 and CDR2: DFQATT, SNEGSKA (reference sequence). The V gene end was trimmed by 4 bases and the J gene end by 6 bases; junction bases not matched to a gene: 13. This CDR3 is CSAKDSGTGHGEQYF. As DNA, the CDR3 is TGCAGTGCTAAGGATTCCGGGACAGGGCATGGCGAGCAGTACTTC.

This clonotype has only a few counts. This chain uses TRBV29-1 with TRBJ2-7, with D hard to call. CDR3 length: 14 amino acids. Germline CDR1 SQVTM, CDR2 ANQGSEA. The V end was cut by 4 bases, the J end by 2 bases, with 15 bases between. The CDR3 DNA reads TGCAGCGTTGCGGACGGCGGACCACCCTACGAGCAGTACTTC. Translating gives CSVADGGPPYEQYF.

The chain is built from TRBV6-5 and TRBJ2-1, with D unresolved. The germline V gene has CDR1 MNHEY and CDR2 SVGAGI. The length of the CDR3 is 12 residues. The CDR3, as DNA: TGTGCTTCGAAAGAGGCTGACAATGAGCAGTTCTTC. Its protein product is CASKEADNEQFF.

The chain recombines TRBV29-1 with TRBJ1-2; D remains ambiguous. CDR3 length: 12 residues. Germline lookup yields CDR1 SQVTM and CDR2 ANQGSEA. With 7 bases removed from V and 3 bases from J, the gap between germline ends came to 12 bases. The CDR3 here is CSGDLSDYGYTF. The CDR3 coding sequence is TGCAGCGGCGATCTTAGCGACTATGGCTACACCTTC.

The chain carries TRBV5-4 and TRBJ1-2, with D perhaps matching TRBD1 (5 bases). Trimming stripped 0 bases from V and 7 bases from J, with 16 bases between. The CDR3 has 15 residues. CDR1 is SGHNT, CDR2 YYREEE, per germline (reference sequence). The CDR3 region is CASSLEGLAAGGYTF. As DNA, the CDR3 is TGTGCCAGCAGCTTGGAGGGGTTGGCAGCTGGTGGCTACACCTTC.

The chain has TRBV20-1 and TRBJ2-5; D is unresolved. Per the germline V gene, CDR1 is DFQATT and CDR2 is SNEGSKA (reference sequence). The CDR3 runs 12 residues. Trimming took off 6 bases at V and 5 bases at J, with 13 bases between the two ends. In DNA, the CDR3 is TGCAGTGCAGATACACCTGGGGAGACCCAGTACTTC. Amino acids: CSADTPGETQYF.

This sequence joins TRBV12-5 and TRBJ2-5, with a weak D call TRBD2 (5 bases). The germline CDR1 and CDR2 sequences are LGHNT and FRNRAP. The CDR3 is 13 amino acids. Trimming took 1 base from V and 3 from J, leaving 6 bases between them. The CDR3 sequence is CASGLAGKETQYF. The CDR3 DNA reads as TGTGCTAGTGGTTTGGCGGGGAAAGAGACCCAGTACTTC.

In this sample, this clonotype turned up once. V gene TRBV7-9 combines with J gene TRBJ1-2; tentatively, D is TRBD1 (5 bases). Trimming left V 3 bases short and J 4 bases short, with 18 bases between. This CDR3 region has 16 residues. Looked up from germline, CDR1 is SEHNR and CDR2 is FQNEAQ (reference sequence). The CDR3 region has the DNA TGTGCCAGCAGCTTCACCCGGGCGGACACAGCCTATGGCTACACCTTC. As protein: CASSFTRADTAYGYTF. The full variable domain, rest sourced from reference TRBV7-9 and TRBJ1-2, is DTGVSQNPRHKITKRGQNVTFRCDPISEHNRLYWYRQTLGQGPEFLTYFQNEAQLEKSRLLSDRFSAERPKGSFSTLEIQRTEQGDSAMYLCASSFTRADTAYGYTFGSGTRLTVV.

The chain links TRBV2 to TRBJ2-1; possible D gene TRBD1, 5 bases. The ends were cut back, 0 bases at V and 1 base at J, with 7 bases in the middle. This CDR3 has 15 amino acids. Germline V CDR1 and CDR2: SNHLY, FYNNEI. The CDR3 bases are TGTGCCAGCAGTGAAGCTGGGGCATCCTACAATGAGCAGTTCTTC. Its protein is CASSEAGASYNEQFF.

The chain couples TRBV6-2 or TRBV6-3 to TRBJ1-2; no clear D. The CDR3 covers 13 residues. The V end was cut by 5 bases, the J end by 5 bases, with 12 bases between. Germline CDR1 is MNHEY and CDR2 is SVGEGT. In nucleotides, the CDR3 is TGTGCCAGCAGTCAAGTGCTAATTTATGGCTACACCTTC. It codes for CASSQVLIYGYTF.

The chain uses TRBV7-8 and TRBJ2-6; 9 nucleotides line up with TRBD1. This CDR3 is built from 16 residues. From germline, CDR1 is SGHVS and CDR2 FQNEAQ. V gave up 2 bases and J gave up 4 bases; unmatched junction bases: 3. The CDR3 is CASSLWTGAGANVLTF. The DNA for the CDR3 is TGTGCCAGCAGCTTATGGACAGGGGCCGGGGCCAACGTCCTGACTTTC.

The CDR3 is CASSQGRGANNEQFF. The CDR3 DNA reads TGTGCCAGCAGCCAAGGACGGGGCGCTAACAATGAGCAGTTCTTC. The chain carries TRBV3-1 and TRBJ2-1, with D possibly called TRBD1 or TRBD2 (5 bases each). Trimming left V 1 base short and J 5 bases short, with 12 bases between. Germline V CDR1 and CDR2: LGHDT, YNNKEL (reference sequence). The CDR3 is made up of 15 amino acids.